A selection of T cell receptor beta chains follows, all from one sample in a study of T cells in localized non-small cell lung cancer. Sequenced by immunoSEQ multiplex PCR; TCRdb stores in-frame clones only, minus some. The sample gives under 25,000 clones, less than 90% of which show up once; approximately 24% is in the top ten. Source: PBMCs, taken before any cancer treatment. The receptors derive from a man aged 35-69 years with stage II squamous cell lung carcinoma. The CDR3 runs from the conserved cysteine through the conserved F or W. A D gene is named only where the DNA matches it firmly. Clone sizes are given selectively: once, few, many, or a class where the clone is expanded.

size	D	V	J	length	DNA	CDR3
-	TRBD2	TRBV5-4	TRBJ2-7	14	TGTGCCAGCAAGACTAGCGGGAGTTCGGGCGAGCAGTACTTC	CASKTSGSSGEQYF
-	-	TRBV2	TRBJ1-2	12	TGTGCCAGCGGGGCGGGAAACTATGGCTACACCTTC	CASGAGNYGYTF
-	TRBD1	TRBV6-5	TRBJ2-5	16	TGTGCCAGCAGTTACGGGGCAGGGACAGGACTTGTAGCCCAGTACTTC	CASSYGAGTGLVAQYF
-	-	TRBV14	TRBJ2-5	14	TGTGCCAGCAGCGCCCGGGACGGCCAAGAGACCCAGTACTTC	CASSARDGQETQYF
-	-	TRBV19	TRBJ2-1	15	TGTGCCAGTAGTATAGGCAGGGGCATGCGCGGTGAGCAGTTCTTC	CASSIGRGMRGEQFF
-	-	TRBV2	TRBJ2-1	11	TGTGCCAGCAGTGAATTGGATGAGCAGTTCTTC	CASSELDEQFF
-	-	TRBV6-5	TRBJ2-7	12	TGTGCCAGCAGTTACGTCGGCTACGAGCAGTACTTC	CASSYVGYEQYF
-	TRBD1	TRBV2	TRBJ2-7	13	TGTGCCAGCGGGAGACAGGGGGCGGGCGAGCAGTACTTC	CASGRQGAGEQYF
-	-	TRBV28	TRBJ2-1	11	TGTGCCAGCAGTCCCAGCTTAAAGCAGTTCTTC	CASSPSLKQFF
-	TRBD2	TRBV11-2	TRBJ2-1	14	TGTGCCAGCAGCCCTCTAGCGGGAGACAATGAGCAGTTCTTC	CASSPLAGDNEQFF
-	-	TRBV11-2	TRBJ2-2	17	TGTGCCAGCAGCTTAGATAGGGGAAGTTTGAACACCGGGGAGCTGTTTTTT	CASSLDRGSLNTGELFF
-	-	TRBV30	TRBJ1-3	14	TGTGCCTGGAGCAGGGGCGACTCTGGAAACACCATATATTTT	CAWSRGDSGNTIYF
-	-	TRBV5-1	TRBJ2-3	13	TGCGCCAGCAGCTTGGCCCAAATAGATACGCAGTATTTT	CASSLAQIDTQYF
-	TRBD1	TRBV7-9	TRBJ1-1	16	TGTGCCAGCAGCTGGGGACAGCTTCCTTTGAACACTGAAGCTTTCTTT	CASSWGQLPLNTEAFF
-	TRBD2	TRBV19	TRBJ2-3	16	TGTGCCAGTAGTTTCGGGACTAGCGGAAGCACAGATACGCAGTATTTT	CASSFGTSGSTDTQYF
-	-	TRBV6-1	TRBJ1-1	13	TGTGCCAGCAGCGTTAGGGGGGCCACTGAAGCTTTCTTT	CASSVRGATEAFF
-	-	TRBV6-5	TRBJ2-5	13	TGTGCCAGCAGCGACTATTTCCAAGAGACCCAGTACTTC	CASSDYFQETQYF
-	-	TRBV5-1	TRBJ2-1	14	TGCGCCAGCAGCAATTTTGAGGCAGCCAGTGAGCAGTTCTTC	CASSNFEAASEQFF
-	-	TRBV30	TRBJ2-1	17	TGTGCCTGGAGTGTACTTGGAGCGTTGAGCTCCTACAATGAGCAGTTCTTC	CAWSVLGALSSYNEQFF
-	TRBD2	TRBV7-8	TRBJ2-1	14	TGTGCCACCCTGTCCGGGACTAGCGACGGTGAGCAGTTCTTC	CATLSGTSDGEQFF
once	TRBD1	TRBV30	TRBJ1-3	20	TGTGCCTGGTCTTATCCCGGGACAGGGTTCAGGACAGGAGCTGGAAACACCATATATTTT	CAWSYPGTGFRTGAGNTIYF
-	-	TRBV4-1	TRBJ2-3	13	TGCGCCAGCAGCCAAGTAGAAGGAGGTACGCAGTATTTT	CASSQVEGGTQYF
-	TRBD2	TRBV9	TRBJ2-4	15	TGTGCCAGCAGCTTCGGGACTAGCCGTTGGGACATTCAGTACTTC	CASSFGTSRWDIQYF
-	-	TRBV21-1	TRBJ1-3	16	TGTGCCAGCAGCAAATCAGGACAGAGCTCTGGAAACACCATATATTTT	CASSKSGQSSGNTIYF
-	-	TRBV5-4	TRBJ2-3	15	TGTGCCAGCAGCTTGGAGGAGGATGCAAAAGATACGCAGTATTTT	CASSLEEDAKDTQYF
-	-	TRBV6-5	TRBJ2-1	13	TGTGCCAGCAAACTAGGTTTGCACAATGAGCAGTTCTTC	CASKLGLHNEQFF
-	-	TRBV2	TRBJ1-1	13	TGTGCCAGCAGTGAAGAACAGAACACTGAAGCTTTCTTT	CASSEEQNTEAFF
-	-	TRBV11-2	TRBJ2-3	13	TGTGCCAGCAGCTGGGGTGGGGGGAATACGCAGTATTTT	CASSWGGGNTQYF
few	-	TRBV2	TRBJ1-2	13	TGTGCCAGCAGTGATAGTTCCGGGTATGGCTACACCTTC	CASSDSSGYGYTF
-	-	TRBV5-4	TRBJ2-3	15	TGTGCCAGCAGCTTGGGGAACAGGGTCACAGATACGCAGTATTTT	CASSLGNRVTDTQYF
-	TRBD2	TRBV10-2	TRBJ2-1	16	TGCGCCAGCAGTGGCTTCACTAGCGGTCAATACAATGAGCAGTTCTTC	CASSGFTSGQYNEQFF
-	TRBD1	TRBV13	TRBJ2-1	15	TGTGCCAGCAGCACTCCCAACAGGGGCGTTAGTGAGCAGTTCTTC	CASSTPNRGVSEQFF
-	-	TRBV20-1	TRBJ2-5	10	TGCAGTGCTAGCGGGGAGACCCAGTACTTC	CSASGETQYF
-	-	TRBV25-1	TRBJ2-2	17	TGTGCCAGCAGTGAATACTTCGAGGGAGCGGACACCGGGGAGCTGTTTTTT	CASSEYFEGADTGELFF
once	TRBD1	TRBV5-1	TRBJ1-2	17	TGCGCCAGCAGCTTGGGGTACAGGGGGCAGAACCCCTATGGCTACACCTTC	CASSLGYRGQNPYGYTF
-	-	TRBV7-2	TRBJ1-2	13	TGTGCCAGCAGCTTAGGACAGATGAATGGCTACACCTTC	CASSLGQMNGYTF
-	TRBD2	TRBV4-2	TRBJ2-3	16	TGTGCCAGCAGCCACGTCCTAGCGGGGGAATCAGATACGCAGTATTTT	CASSHVLAGESDTQYF
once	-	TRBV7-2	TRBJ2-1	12	TGTGCCAGCAGCCCACCACTCAATGAGCAGTTCTTC	CASSPPLNEQFF
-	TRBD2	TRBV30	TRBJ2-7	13	TGTGCCTGTCTTTTAAAGCGGGGGGGTGAGCAGTACTTC	CACLLKRGGEQYF
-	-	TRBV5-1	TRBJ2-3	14	TGCGCCAGCAGCTTGGGGCCAGGGGACGATACGCAGTATTTT	CASSLGPGDDTQYF
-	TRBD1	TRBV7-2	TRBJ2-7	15	TGTGCCAGCAGCCCGAAAATGGGGACAGGGTACGAGCAGTACTTC	CASSPKMGTGYEQYF
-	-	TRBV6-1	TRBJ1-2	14	TGTGCCAGCAGTGTTACAGACCATAACTATGGCTACACCTTC	CASSVTDHNYGYTF
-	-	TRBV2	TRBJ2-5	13	TGTGCCAGCAGTGTAAACAGGGAAGAGACCCAGTACTTC	CASSVNREETQYF
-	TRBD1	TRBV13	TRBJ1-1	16	TGTGCCAGCAGCCATACGGGACAGGGCATGAACACTGAAGCTTTCTTT	CASSHTGQGMNTEAFF
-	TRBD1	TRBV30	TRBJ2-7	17	TGTGCCTGGGGGATACAGGGGTGGGCCCAAAGCTCCTACGAGCAGTACTTC	CAWGIQGWAQSSYEQYF
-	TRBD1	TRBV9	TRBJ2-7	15	TGTGCCAGCAGCGACTCCCCTACAGGGGGCTACGAGCAGTACTTC	CASSDSPTGGYEQYF
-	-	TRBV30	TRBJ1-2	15	TGTGCCTGGAGTGTACCGGAGGGGTTCTACTATGGCTACACCTTC	CAWSVPEGFYYGYTF
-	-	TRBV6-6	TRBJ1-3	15	TGTGCCAGCAGTTCTAATCGGGCCTCTGGAAACACCATATATTTT	CASSSNRASGNTIYF
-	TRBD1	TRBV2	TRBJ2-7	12	TGTGCCAGCAGGGACAGGGAGTACGAGCAGTACTTC	CASRDREYEQYF
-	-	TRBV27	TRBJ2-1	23	TGTGCCAGCAGTTTATCGGGCTCCACCAGGGGACGGCTTTGGCGGGGGCCCTACAATGAGCAGTTCTTC	CASSLSGSTRGRLWRGPYNEQFF
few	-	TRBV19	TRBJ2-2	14	TGTGCCAGTTCCCGACAGGTGGCCGCCGGGGAGCTGTTTTTT	CASSRQVAAGELFF
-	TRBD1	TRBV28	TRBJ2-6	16	TGTGCCAGCAGTGGCCGGACAGGGACTGGGGCCAACGTCCTGACTTTC	CASSGRTGTGANVLTF
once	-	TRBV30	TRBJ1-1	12	TGTGCCTGGAGTGTAGCCCGAATTGAAGCTTTCTTT	CAWSVARIEAFF
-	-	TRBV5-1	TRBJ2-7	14	TGCGCCAGCAGCAGAGAACCTAACGCGGGCGAGCAGTACTTC	CASSREPNAGEQYF
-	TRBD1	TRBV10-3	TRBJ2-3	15	TGTGCCATCAGGCCGACAGGGGGTAGCACAGATACGCAGTATTTT	CAIRPTGGSTDTQYF
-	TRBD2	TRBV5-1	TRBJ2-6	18	TGCGCCAGCAGCTTCCCTCCGGGGGGAGCAACCGGGGCCAACGTCCTGACTTTC	CASSFPPGGATGANVLTF
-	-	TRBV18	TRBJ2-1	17	TGTGCCAGCTCACGGGGGCCGGCGACAGGATCATACAATGAGCAGTTCTTC	CASSRGPATGSYNEQFF